This TCR beta chain originates from a study of T cell responses to AZD1222 COVID-19 vaccine. Sequenced by immunoSEQ multiplex PCR; TCRdb stores in-frame clones only, minus some. Among roughly 110,000 clones, 87% were seen once, and the ten largest hold around 4.7%. Germline CDR1 reads LGHNA; CDR2 reads YSLEER. V shed 0 bases, J shed 1 base, and the junction held 4 bases outside the gene matches. The CDR3 is 16 residues long. Source: peripheral blood, taken 28 days after the second AZD1222 dose. V is TRBV4-3 and J is TRBJ2-7; 9 bases fit TRBD2. The sequence was collected from an adult who received the AZD1222 COVID-19 vaccine. CDR3 coding DNA: TGCGCCAGCAGCCAAGACCTAGCGGGGCAATCCTACGAGCAGTACTTC. Translated, it gives CASSQDLAGQSYEQYF.